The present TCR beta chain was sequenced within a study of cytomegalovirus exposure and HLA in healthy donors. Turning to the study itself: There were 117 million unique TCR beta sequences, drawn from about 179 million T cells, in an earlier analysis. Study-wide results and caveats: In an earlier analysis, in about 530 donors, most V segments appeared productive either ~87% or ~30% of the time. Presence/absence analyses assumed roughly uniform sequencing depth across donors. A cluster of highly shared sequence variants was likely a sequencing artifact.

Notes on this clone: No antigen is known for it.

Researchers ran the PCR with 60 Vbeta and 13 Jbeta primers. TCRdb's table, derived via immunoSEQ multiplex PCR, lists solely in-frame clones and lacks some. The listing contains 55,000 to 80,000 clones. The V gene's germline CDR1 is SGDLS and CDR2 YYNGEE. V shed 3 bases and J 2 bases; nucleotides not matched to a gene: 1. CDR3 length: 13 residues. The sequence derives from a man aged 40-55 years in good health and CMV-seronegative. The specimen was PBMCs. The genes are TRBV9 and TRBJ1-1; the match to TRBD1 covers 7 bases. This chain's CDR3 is CASSGDSNTEAFF. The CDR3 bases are TGTGCCAGCAGCGGGGACAGCAACACTGAAGCTTTCTTT.